Listed here are 19 T cell receptor beta chains from one sample, sequenced in a study of OX40 agonist ivuxolimab in advanced cancers. The assay was immunoSEQ multiplex PCR, and TCRdb's table has in-frame clones only and misses some. The table shows around 70,000 clones, with around 88% occurring only once. The sample consisted of CD4+ or CD8+ T cells sorted from blood, taken in a trial of the OX40 agonist ivuxolimab. These receptors originate from an adult with an advanced solid tumor such as melanoma, head and neck, liver or kidney cancer.

This clone was seen only once. V gene TRBV19 combines with J gene TRBJ2-6; TRBD1 is a possible D gene (5 bases). V was clipped by 5 bases and J by 3 bases, with 5 bases between them. The CDR3 is 13 amino acids. Germline V gene sequence: CDR1 LNHDA, CDR2 SQIVND (reference sequence). The CDR3 DNA reads as TGTGCCAGTAGTCAGGGTGGGGCCAACGTCCTGACTTTC. As protein: CASSQGGANVLTF.

The chain links TRBV12-5 to TRBJ2-2; maybe TRBD2 (6 bases). V lost 1 base and J lost 6, with 15 bases in between. Germline CDR1 reads LGHNT; CDR2 reads FRNRAP. CDR3 length: 16 residues. CDR3 loop: CASGLGRGRYPGELFF. In DNA, the CDR3 is TGTGCTAGTGGTTTGGGCCGAGGGAGGTACCCCGGGGAGCTGTTTTTT. Based on the CDR3 plus reference TRBV12-5 and TRBJ2-2, the full variable domain is DARVTQTPRHKVTEMGQEVTMRCQPILGHNTVFWYRQTMMQGLELLAYFRNRAPLDDSGMPKDRFSAEMPDATLATLKIQPSEPRDSAVYFCASGLGRGRYPGELFFGEGSRLTVL.

The V call is TRBV7-3, the J call TRBJ1-2; TRBD1 matches 8 bases. Germline CDR1 is SGHTA and CDR2 is FQGTGA. CDR3 length: 13 amino acids. Trimming took 2 bases from V and 8 from J; bases not matched to a gene: 4. CDR3 DNA: TGTGCCAGCAGCTTAGAACAGGGGGGAGGCTACACCTTC. It translates to CASSLEQGGGYTF.

The chain employs TRBV11-2 and TRBJ1-1; D call uncertain. Per the germline V gene, CDR1 is SGHAT and CDR2 is FQNNGV. The CDR3 has 15 amino acids. The ends were cut back, 6 bases at V and 7 bases at J, with 21 bases in the middle. In DNA form, the CDR3 reads TGTGCCAGCAGGGCGGCGGGCGCCCATTCGGGTGAAGCTTTCTTT. Protein product: CASRAAGAHSGEAFF.

There are a few counts of this clone. CDR3 loop: CASSLGDTSSPLHF. The CDR3, as DNA: TGTGCCAGCAGCTTGGGGGACACTAGTTCACCCCTCCACTTT. The chain has TRBV5-4 and TRBJ1-6, with a tentative D call TRBD1 (6 bases). Between the trimmed V and J ends, which lost 0 bases and 9 bases, there was a span of 10 bases. The CDR3 extends over 14 amino acids. Germline values: CDR1 SGHNT, CDR2 YYREEE (reference sequence).

This clone was observed a few times. This chain connects TRBV5-8 to TRBJ2-7; tentatively, D is TRBD1 (6 bases). Germline V lookup: CDR1 SGHTS, CDR2 YDEGEE. Trimming removed 4 bases at V and 4 bases at J, with 18 bases between. This CDR3 has 15 residues. CDR3 bases: TGTGCCAGCAGCCCACACAGGGTCCAACTTTACGAGCAGTACTTC. Protein sequence: CASSPHRVQLYEQYF.

The rearrangement links TRBV7-9 to TRBJ2-7; maybe TRBD1 (5 bases). The CDR3 runs 11 residues. The ends were cut back, 5 bases at V and 4 bases at J, with 6 bases in the middle. Germline V gene data show CDR1 as SEHNR and CDR2 as FQNEAQ (reference sequence). The CDR3 bases are TGTGCCAGCAGCCCAGGGTACGAGCAGTACTTC. This sequence encodes CASSPGYEQYF.

This rearrangement joins TRBV27 to TRBJ1-5; tentative D call: TRBD1 (5 bases). Germline-derived CDR1 and CDR2 are MNHEY and SMNVEV (reference sequence). V was trimmed by 2 bases and J by 4 bases, leaving 12 bases between them. The CDR3 contains 15 residues. The CDR3 DNA reads as TGTGCCAGCAGTTTAGATAGGGGACGAAATCAGCCCCAGCATTTT. It specifies CASSLDRGRNQPQHF.

The gene calls are TRBV10-3 and TRBJ2-2; possible D gene TRBD2, 5 bases. Germline V gives CDR1 ENHRY, CDR2 SYGVKD. The V end was cut by 6 bases, the J end by 1 base, with 6 bases between. The CDR3 runs to 13 residues. The CDR3 region is CAISGMNTGELFF. The CDR3 DNA reads TGTGCCATCAGCGGGATGAACACCGGGGAGCTGTTTTTT.

This chain uses TRBV5-1 with TRBJ2-7; unclear D gene. The CDR3 sequence is 12 residues long. Trimming removed 2 bases from V and 2 bases from J, with 5 bases in between. Germline CDR1 is SGHRS and CDR2 is YFSETQ. This CDR3 reads CASSFSPYEQYF. DNA of the CDR3: TGCGCCAGCAGCTTCTCCCCCTACGAGCAGTACTTC.

This chain uses TRBV18 with TRBJ1-5, with TRBD1 matching over 11 bases. J lost 4 bases, V lost 3 bases, and 8 bases had no gene match. The CDR3 extends over 17 amino acids. CDR1 is KGHSH and CDR2 is LQKENI in the germline V gene. DNA for the CDR3: TGTGCCAGCTCACCGTCGCCTGGACAGGGGGCGAATCAGCCCCAGCATTTT. Amino acids: CASSPSPGQGANQPQHF.

The rearrangement joins TRBV18 to TRBJ2-3; 8 bases are shared with TRBD1. Trimming cost V 5 bases and J 1 base; bases outside gene matches: 5. Germline CDR1 and CDR2: KGHSH and LQKENI. The CDR3 spans 15 residues. CDR3 DNA sequence: TGTGCCAGCTCAGCGACAGGGGCCCGCACAGATACGCAGTATTTT. It yields the protein CASSATGARTDTQYF.

This chain links TRBV6-1 with TRBJ2-3; D is unresolved. This CDR3 contains 14 residues. CDR1 is MNHNS, CDR2 SASEGT, per germline. The V and J ends lost 5 bases and 1 base respectively, with 10 bases between them. The chain's CDR3 is CASSSALGTDTQYF. The CDR3 coding sequence is TGTGCCAGCAGTTCTGCTTTGGGCACAGATACGCAGTATTTT.

The genes are TRBV27 and TRBJ1-5; D is possibly TRBD1 (6 bases). In germline, CDR1 is MNHEY, CDR2 SMNVEV (reference sequence). The CDR3 loop spans 14 amino acids. V dropped 4 bases and J dropped 4 bases, with 11 bases sitting between them. Here the CDR3 reads CASSWTALNQPQHF. Here the CDR3 DNA reads TGTGCCAGCAGTTGGACAGCCCTTAATCAGCCCCAGCATTTT.

V is TRBV27 and J is TRBJ1-3, with 8 bases matching TRBD1. Germline V lookup: CDR1 MNHEY, CDR2 SMNVEV (reference sequence). This CDR3 comprises 16 residues. Trimming at V came to 3 bases and at J to 2 bases, leaving 6 bases not matched to a gene. The CDR3 loop reads CASSLTGVGAGNTIYF. CDR3 nucleotide sequence: TGTGCCAGCAGTTTGACAGGGGTGGGAGCTGGAAACACCATATATTTT.

The chain joins TRBV9 to TRBJ2-5; TRBD2 matches 12 bases. This CDR3 comprises 15 residues. After removal of 5 bases from V and 5 bases from J, the junction contained 7 bases not matched to a gene. Germline CDR1 is SGDLS and CDR2 is YYNGEE. Written as DNA, the CDR3 is TGTGCCAGCAGGGCTAGCGGGGGGGCCGGCGAGACCCAGTACTTC. It translates to CASRASGGAGETQYF.

This chain joins TRBV11-3 and TRBJ2-3, with D unclear. Germline V gives CDR1 SGHNT, CDR2 YENEEA. Trimming pared 5 bases from V and 0 bases from J, leaving 9 bases between. This CDR3 has 14 amino acids. The CDR3 loop is CASSQTRSTDTQYF. The CDR3 coding sequence is TGTGCCAGCAGCCAAACGCGGAGCACAGATACGCAGTATTTT.

CDR3 amino acids: CASSLWVGSEETQYF. The CDR3 DNA reads TGTGCCAGCAGCTTATGGGTGGGCTCCGAAGAGACCCAGTACTTC. V is TRBV11-3 and J is TRBJ2-5; no clear D. CDR1 and CDR2 (germline): SGHNT, YENEEA. The CDR3 runs to 15 residues. V gave up 2 bases and J gave up 3 bases, with 13 bases separating them.

The chain uses TRBV19 and TRBJ1-4; TRBD1 might be the D (5 bases). Germline loops: CDR1 LNHDA, CDR2 SQIVND (reference sequence). V lost 4 bases and J lost 4, with 13 bases in between. The CDR3 length is 15 residues. The CDR3 DNA sequence: TGTGCCAGTAGTAACCGACAGTATATTAATGAAAAACTGTTTTTT. Amino acids: CASSNRQYINEKLFF.